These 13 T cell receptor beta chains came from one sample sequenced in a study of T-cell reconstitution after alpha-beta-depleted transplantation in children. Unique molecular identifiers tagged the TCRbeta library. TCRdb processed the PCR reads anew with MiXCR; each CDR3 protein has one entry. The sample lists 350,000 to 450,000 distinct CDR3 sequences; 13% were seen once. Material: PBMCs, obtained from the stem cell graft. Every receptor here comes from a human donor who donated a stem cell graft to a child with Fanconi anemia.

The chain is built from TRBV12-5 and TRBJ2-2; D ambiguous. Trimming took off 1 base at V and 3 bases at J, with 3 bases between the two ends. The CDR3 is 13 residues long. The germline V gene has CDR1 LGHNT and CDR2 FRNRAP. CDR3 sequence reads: CASGLDYTGELFF. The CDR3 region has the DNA TGTGCTAGTGGTTTGGATTACACCGGGGAGCTGTTTTTT.

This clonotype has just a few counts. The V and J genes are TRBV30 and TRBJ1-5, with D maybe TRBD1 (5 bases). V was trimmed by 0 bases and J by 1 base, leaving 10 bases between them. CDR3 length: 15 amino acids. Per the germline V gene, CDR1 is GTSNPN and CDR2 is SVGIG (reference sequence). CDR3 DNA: TGTGCCTGGAGTGTACGCGGGGCCAGCAATCAGCCCCAGCATTTT. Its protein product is CAWSVRGASNQPQHF.

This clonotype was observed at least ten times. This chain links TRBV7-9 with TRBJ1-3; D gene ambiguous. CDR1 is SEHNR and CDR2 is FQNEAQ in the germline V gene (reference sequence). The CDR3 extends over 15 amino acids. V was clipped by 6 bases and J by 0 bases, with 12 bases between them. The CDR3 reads CASRKDALSGNTIYF. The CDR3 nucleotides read TGTGCCAGCAGGAAGGATGCCCTCTCTGGAAACACCATATATTTT.

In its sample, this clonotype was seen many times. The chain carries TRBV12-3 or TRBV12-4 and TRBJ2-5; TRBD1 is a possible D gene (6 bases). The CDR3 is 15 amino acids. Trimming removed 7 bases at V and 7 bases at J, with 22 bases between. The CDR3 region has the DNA TGTGCCAGCACCGTAGGCACAGGGCCGGGCGCGACCCAGTACTTC. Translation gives CASTVGTGPGATQYF.

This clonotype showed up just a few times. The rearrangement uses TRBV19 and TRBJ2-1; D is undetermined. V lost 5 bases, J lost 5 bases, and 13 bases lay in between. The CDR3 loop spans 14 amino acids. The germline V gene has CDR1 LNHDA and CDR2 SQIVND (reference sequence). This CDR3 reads CASSPGNYNNEQFF. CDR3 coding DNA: TGTGCCAGTAGTCCCGGCAATTACAACAATGAGCAGTTCTTC. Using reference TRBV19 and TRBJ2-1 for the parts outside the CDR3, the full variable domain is DGGITQSPKYLFRKEGQNVTLSCEQNLNHDAMYWYRQDPGQGLRLIYYSQIVNDFQKGDIAEGYSVSREKKESFPLTVTSAQKNPTAFYLCASSPGNYNNEQFFGPGTRLTVL.

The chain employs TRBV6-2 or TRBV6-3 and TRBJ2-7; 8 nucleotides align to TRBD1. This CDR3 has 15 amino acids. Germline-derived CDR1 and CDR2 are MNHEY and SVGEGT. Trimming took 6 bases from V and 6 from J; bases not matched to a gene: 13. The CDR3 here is CASRRDRSRYPEQYF. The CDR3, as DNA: TGTGCCAGCAGACGGGACAGGTCACGCTACCCCGAGCAGTACTTC.

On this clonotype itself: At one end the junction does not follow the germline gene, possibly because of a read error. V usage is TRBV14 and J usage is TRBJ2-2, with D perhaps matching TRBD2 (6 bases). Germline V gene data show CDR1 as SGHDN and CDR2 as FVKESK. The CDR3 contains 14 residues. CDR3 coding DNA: TGTGCCAGCAGCCACGCAGGCGGGGCTGCAAGTCCTCGCTTC. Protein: CASSHAGGAASPRF.

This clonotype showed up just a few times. The CDR3 protein is CASLIVNEQFF. The CDR3 DNA sequence: TGTGCCAGCCTGATCGTAAATGAGCAGTTCTTC. The V call is TRBV6-1, the J call TRBJ2-1; D not resolved. Germline V gene lookup returns CDR1 MNHNS and CDR2 SASEGT. V lost 8 bases and J 7 bases, leaving 9 bases between the germline ends. CDR3 length: 11 amino acids.

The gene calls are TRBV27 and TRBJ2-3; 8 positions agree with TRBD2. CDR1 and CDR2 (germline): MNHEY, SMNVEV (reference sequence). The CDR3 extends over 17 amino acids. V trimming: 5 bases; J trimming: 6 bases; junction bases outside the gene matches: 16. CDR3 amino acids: CASSPSGTRELRDTQYF. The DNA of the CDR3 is TGTGCCAGCAGTCCCTCGGGGACTAGAGAGCTGAGGGATACGCAGTATTTT.

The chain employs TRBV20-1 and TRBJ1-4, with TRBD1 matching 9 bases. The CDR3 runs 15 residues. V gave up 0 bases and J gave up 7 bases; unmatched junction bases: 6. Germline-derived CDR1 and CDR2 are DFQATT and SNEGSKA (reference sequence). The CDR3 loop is CSARDEGQGAEKLFF. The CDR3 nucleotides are TGCAGTGCTAGAGATGAGGGACAGGGAGCTGAAAAACTGTTTTTT.

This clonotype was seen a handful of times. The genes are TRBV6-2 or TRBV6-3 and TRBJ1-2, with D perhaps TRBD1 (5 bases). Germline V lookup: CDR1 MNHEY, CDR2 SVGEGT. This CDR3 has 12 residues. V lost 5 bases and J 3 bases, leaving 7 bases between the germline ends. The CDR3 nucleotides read TGTGCCAGCAGTCGCAGGGACTATGGCTACACCTTC. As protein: CASSRRDYGYTF.

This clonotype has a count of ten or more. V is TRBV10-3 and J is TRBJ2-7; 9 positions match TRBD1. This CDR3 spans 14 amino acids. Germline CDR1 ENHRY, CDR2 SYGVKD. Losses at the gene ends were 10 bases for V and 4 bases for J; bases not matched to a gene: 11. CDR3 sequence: CATGPGTGIYEQYF. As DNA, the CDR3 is TGTGCCACAGGTCCCGGGACAGGGATTTACGAGCAGTACTTC.

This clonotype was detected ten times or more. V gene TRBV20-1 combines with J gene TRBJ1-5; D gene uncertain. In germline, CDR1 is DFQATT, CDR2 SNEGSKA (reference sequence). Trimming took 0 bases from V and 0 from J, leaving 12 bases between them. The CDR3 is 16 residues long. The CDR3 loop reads CSARDRTGYSNQPQHF. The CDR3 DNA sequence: TGCAGTGCTAGAGACCGGACGGGTTATAGCAATCAGCCCCAGCATTTT.